Shown below are 10 T cell receptor beta chains from a single sample sequenced in a study of Graves' ophthalmopathy and Graves' hyperthyroidism. Using RNA transcripts, the TCR beta CDR3 regions were amplified. HTBI primers served in a first-round RT-PCR, which a second-round multiplex PCR followed. One entry per CDR3 protein results from TCRdb running MiXCR on the multiplex PCR reads. Among about 660,000 distinct CDR3 sequences listed, roughly 39% were seen once. Sequenced sample: peripheral blood. The receptors derive from an adult man with Graves' ophthalmopathy.

This clonotype was recorded at least ten times. The genes are TRBV5-1 and TRBJ1-5; 8 bases match TRBD1. Germline V gene lookup returns CDR1 SGHRS and CDR2 YFSETQ. CDR3 length equals 15 residues. V was pared by 4 bases and J by 2 bases, with 5 bases of the junction left unmatched. Here the CDR3 DNA reads TGCGCCAGCAGCGTGACAGGGGAGGGCAATCAGCCCCAGCATTTT. This translates into CASSVTGEGNQPQHF.

CDR3 region: CASSIGAGVQPQHF. The CDR3 nucleotides read TGTGCCAGTAGTATAGGGGCAGGGGTTCAGCCCCAGCATTTT. The chain is built from TRBV19 and TRBJ1-5; a possible D gene is TRBD1 (6 bases). CDR1 and CDR2 (germline): LNHDA, SQIVND (reference sequence). With 1 base removed from V and 6 bases from J, the gap between germline ends came to 10 bases. The CDR3 runs 14 residues.

The chain has TRBV29-1 and TRBJ1-6; D possibly corresponds to TRBD1 (5 bases). The germline V and J ends were trimmed by 8 bases and 7 bases, with 9 bases remaining between them. This CDR3 spans 11 amino acids. Germline CDR1 and CDR2: SQVTM and ANQGSEA. The CDR3 DNA reads TGCAGCCGGGACGGGAATTCACCCCTCCACTTT. Encoded protein: CSRDGNSPLHF.

The sample holds a few counts of this clonotype. The rearrangement uses TRBV27 and TRBJ1-2; no firm D call. The CDR3 contains 13 residues. Germline V gene lookup returns CDR1 MNHEY and CDR2 SMNVEV (reference sequence). Trimming removed 6 bases from V and 1 base from J, with 9 bases in between. CDR3 protein: CASSLFSNYGYTF. The CDR3 bases are TGTGCCAGCAGCCTGTTCAGTAACTATGGCTACACCTTC.

This clonotype was recorded at least ten times. The CDR3 coding sequence is TGTGCCACCAGCAGAGAACTGGGACAGGGGGTATCCTACGAGCAGTACTTC. Its protein product is CATSRELGQGVSYEQYF. V and J are TRBV15 and TRBJ2-7, with 11 bases that match TRBD1. The length of the CDR3 is 17 residues. The V gene end was trimmed by 0 bases and the J gene end by 1 base; junction bases not matched to a gene: 5. Germline values: CDR1 LNHNV, CDR2 YYDKDF (reference sequence).

This clonotype was observed a handful of times. This chain uses TRBV10-2 with TRBJ2-5; possibly TRBD1 for D (6 bases). Germline CDR1 is WSHSY and CDR2 is SAAADI. This CDR3 has 16 residues. Trimming stripped 6 bases from V and 2 bases from J, with 19 bases between. For the CDR3, the DNA is TGCGCCAGCAGCGTGAACGTTGGACAGCTTCAAGAGACCCAGTACTTC. Residues: CASSVNVGQLQETQYF.

The chain combines TRBV12-5 with TRBJ2-3; either TRBD1 or TRBD2 may fit D (5 bases each). CDR1 LGHNT and CDR2 FRNRAP come from the germline V gene. Trimming removed 4 bases at V and 9 bases at J, with 11 bases between. This CDR3 is 12 amino acids long. In DNA form, the CDR3 reads TGTGCTAGTGGTTCCTCTAGGGACACGCAGTATTTT. It codes for CASGSSRDTQYF.

V gene TRBV30 combines with J gene TRBJ1-2; maybe TRBD1 (5 bases). Per germline, CDR1 GTSNPN and CDR2 SVGIG (reference sequence). The CDR3 covers 12 residues. Trimming removed 0 bases from V and 7 bases from J, with 9 bases in between. The CDR3 bases are TGTGCCTGGAGTGTTGGGGGTGGTGGCTACACCTTC. Translated: CAWSVGGGGYTF.

For this clonotype: The conserved phenylalanine or tryptophan normally closing the CDR3 is absent here, so this likely arose from a read error. No DNA is shown, since the ends of the CDR3 on it are uncertain; the CDR3 is the one TCRdb lists. CDR3 protein: CATSDLNSGQGAL. The V gene is TRBV24-1, the J gene TRBJ2-6; the D call of TRBD1 is as the table states it, not checked on the DNA. Inclusive of both ends, the CDR3 amounts to 13 amino acids. Germline values: CDR1 KGHDR, CDR2 SFDVKD.

About this clonotype itself: One end of the junction varies from germline; a read error may be responsible. The J gene is TRBJ2-7, the V gene TRBV2; 9 bases match TRBD1. Germline CDR1 is SNHLY and CDR2 is FYNNEI. The CDR3 spans 16 residues. The DNA for the CDR3 is TGTGCCACCAGTGATCCCGCCCGGGACAGGGAGCACGAGCAGTACTTC. Protein sequence: CATSDPARDREHEQYF.